This T cell receptor beta chain originates from a study of siplizumab effects on memory and regulatory T cells. Study-level results: Naive T cells apparently outstripped memory cells in diversity and seemed major alloresponse contributors. Many proliferating CD4+ or CD8+ clones remained unclassified. Roughly 80-96% of them could not be assigned either a naive or a memory phenotype.

About this clone itself: What it binds is unknown.

Losses at the gene ends were 6 bases for V and 7 bases for J; bases not matched to a gene: 8. Germline V gene data show CDR1 as MGHRA and CDR2 as YSYEKL. This CDR3 is 13 amino acids long. The assay was immunoSEQ multiplex PCR, and TCRdb's table has in-frame clones only and misses some. The sample has roughly 50,000 clones, about 93% seen once. The sample comprised CD8+ T cells sorted from blood. The gene calls are TRBV4-1 and TRBJ1-1, with TRBD1 identical over 7 bases. This TCR was sampled from a human donor in good health. CDR3 sequence (DNA): TGCGCCAGCAGGACAAGTGGGACAGTTGAAGCTTTCTTT. Amino acids: CASRTSGTVEAFF.